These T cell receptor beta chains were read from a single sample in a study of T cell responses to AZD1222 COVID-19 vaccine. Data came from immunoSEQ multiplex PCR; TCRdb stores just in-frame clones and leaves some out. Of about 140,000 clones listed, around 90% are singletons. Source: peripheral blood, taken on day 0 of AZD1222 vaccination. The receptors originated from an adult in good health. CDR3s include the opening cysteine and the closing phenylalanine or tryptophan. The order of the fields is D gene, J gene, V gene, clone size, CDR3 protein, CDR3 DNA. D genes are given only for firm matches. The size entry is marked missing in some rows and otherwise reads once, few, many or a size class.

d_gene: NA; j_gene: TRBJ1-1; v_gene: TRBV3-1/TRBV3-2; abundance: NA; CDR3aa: CASSRLNTEAFF; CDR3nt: TGTGCCAGCAGTAGATTGAACACTGAAGCTTTCTTT
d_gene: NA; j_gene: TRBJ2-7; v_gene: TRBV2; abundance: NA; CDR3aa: CASSWETVSYEQYF; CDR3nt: TGTGCCAGCAGTTGGGAGACAGTATCGTACGAGCAGTACTTC
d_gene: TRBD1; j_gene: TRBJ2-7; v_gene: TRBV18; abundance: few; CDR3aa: CASSRGQGNPYEQYF; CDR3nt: TGTGCCAGCTCACGGGGACAGGGAAACCCCTACGAGCAGTACTTC
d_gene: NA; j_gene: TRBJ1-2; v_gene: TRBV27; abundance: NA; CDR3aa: CASSLGRGLNYGYTF; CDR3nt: TGTGCCAGCAGTTTAGGGCGGGGACTCAACTATGGCTACACCTTC
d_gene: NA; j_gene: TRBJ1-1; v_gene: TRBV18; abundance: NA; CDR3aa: CASSPGRRGYGMNTEAFF; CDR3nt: TGTGCCAGCTCACCAGGACGAAGGGGCTATGGGATGAACACTGAAGCTTTCTTT
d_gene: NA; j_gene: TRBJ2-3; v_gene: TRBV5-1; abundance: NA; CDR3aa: CASNRDSTDTQYF; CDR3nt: TGCGCCAGCAACCGGGACTCGACAGATACGCAGTATTTT
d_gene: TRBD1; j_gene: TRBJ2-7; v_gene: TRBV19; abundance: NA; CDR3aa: CATSPGQGHEQYF; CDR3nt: TGTGCCACCTCGCCGGGACAGGGCCACGAGCAGTACTTC
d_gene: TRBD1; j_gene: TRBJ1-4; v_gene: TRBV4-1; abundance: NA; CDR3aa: CASSQLGTGNEKLFF; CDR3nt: TGCGCCAGCAGCCAGCTGGGGACAGGGAATGAAAAACTGTTTTTT
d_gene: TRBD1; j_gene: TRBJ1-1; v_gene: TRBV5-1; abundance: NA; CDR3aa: CASTDSQGARTEAFF; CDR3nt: TGCGCCAGCACCGATTCACAGGGGGCACGGACTGAAGCTTTCTTT
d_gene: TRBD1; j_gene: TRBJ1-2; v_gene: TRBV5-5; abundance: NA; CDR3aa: CASSLSTGNGYTF; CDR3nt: TGTGCCAGCAGCTTGTCGACAGGGAATGGCTACACCTTC
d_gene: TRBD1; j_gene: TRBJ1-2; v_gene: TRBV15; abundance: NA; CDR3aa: CATHAQGAYGYTF; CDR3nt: TGTGCCACCCACGCACAGGGGGCCTATGGCTACACCTTC
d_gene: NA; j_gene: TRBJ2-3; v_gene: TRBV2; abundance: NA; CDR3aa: CASSRDSPDTQYF; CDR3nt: TGTGCCAGCAGCCGGGACTCCCCAGATACGCAGTATTTT
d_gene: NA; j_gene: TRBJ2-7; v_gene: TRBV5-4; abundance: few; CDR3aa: CASSLRRDSHYEQYF; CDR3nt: TGTGCCAGCAGCTTGCGAAGGGATTCGCACTACGAGCAGTACTTC
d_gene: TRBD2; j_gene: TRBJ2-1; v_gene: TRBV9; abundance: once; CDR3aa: CASSPLGLAGGSGNEQFF; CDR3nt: TGTGCCAGCAGCCCCCTGGGACTAGCGGGAGGGAGCGGAAATGAGCAGTTCTTC
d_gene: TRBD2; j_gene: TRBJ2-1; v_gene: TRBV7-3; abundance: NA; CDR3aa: CASSLLAGVEGEQFF; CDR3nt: TGTGCCAGCAGCTTACTAGCGGGAGTAGAAGGTGAGCAGTTCTTC
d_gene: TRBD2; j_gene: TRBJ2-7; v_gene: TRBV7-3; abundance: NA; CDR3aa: CASSRLASHEQYF; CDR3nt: TGTGCCAGCAGCCGACTAGCGTCCCACGAGCAGTACTTC
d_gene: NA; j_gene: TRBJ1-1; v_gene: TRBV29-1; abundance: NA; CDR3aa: CSVGGLGTEAFF; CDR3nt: TGCAGCGTAGGGGGGTTAGGCACTGAAGCTTTCTTT
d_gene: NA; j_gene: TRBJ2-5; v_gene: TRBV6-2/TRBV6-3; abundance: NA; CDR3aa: CASSNSVNPSDF; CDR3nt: TGTGCCAGCAGTAATTCGGTTAACCCAAGCGACTTC
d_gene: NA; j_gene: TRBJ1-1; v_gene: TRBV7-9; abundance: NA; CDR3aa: CASRDENTEAFF; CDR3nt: TGTGCCAGCCGGGATGAGAACACTGAAGCTTTCTTT
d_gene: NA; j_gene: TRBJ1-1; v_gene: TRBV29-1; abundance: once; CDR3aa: CSVVGRGGMNTEAFF; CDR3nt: TGCAGCGTTGTAGGTCGGGGGGGGATGAACACTGAAGCTTTCTTT
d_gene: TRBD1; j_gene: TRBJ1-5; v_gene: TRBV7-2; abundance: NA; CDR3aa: CASSSRTGTSQPQHF; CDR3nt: TGTGCCAGCAGCTCCCGGACAGGTACTAGTCAGCCCCAGCATTTT
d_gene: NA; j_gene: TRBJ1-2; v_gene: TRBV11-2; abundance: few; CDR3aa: CASSLGPSYGYTF; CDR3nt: TGTGCCAGCAGCCTAGGGCCCTCCTATGGCTACACCTTC
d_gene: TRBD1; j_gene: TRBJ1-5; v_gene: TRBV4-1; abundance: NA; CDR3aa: CASSHSIIRQGFYRPQHF; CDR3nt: TGCGCCAGCAGCCACTCGATTATACGACAGGGATTTTATCGGCCCCAGCATTTT
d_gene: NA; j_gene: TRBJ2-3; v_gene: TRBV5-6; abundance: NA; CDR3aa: CASSFLPGTDTQYF; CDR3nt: TGTGCCAGCAGCTTCCTACCGGGCACAGATACGCAGTATTTT
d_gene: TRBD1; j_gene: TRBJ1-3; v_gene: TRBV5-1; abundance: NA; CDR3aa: CASSPTGEAGNTIYF; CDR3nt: TGCGCCAGCAGCCCGACAGGGGAGGCTGGAAACACCATATATTTT
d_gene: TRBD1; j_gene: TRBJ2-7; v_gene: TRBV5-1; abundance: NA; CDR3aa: CASSWTGTVGTYEQYF; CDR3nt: TGCGCCAGCAGCTGGACCGGGACAGTCGGAACCTACGAGCAGTACTTC
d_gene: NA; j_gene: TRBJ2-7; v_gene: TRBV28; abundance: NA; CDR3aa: CASSFAAAPGDGEQYF; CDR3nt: TGTGCCAGCAGTTTCGCGGCAGCCCCGGGAGATGGCGAGCAGTACTTC
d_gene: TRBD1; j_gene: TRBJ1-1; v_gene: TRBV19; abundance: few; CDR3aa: CASSIDTRDRGHLLENTEAFF; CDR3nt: TGTGCCAGTAGTATAGATACTCGGGACAGGGGACATCTGTTGGAGAACACTGAAGCTTTCTTT
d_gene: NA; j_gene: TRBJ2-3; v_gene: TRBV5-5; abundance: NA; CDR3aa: CASSLARTERWGSTDTQYF; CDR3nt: TGTGCCAGCAGCTTGGCCAGAACCGAAAGGTGGGGTAGCACAGATACGCAGTATTTT
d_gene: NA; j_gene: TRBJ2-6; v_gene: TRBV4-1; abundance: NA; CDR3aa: CASSQEGLGYSGANVLTF; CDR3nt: TGCGCCAGCAGCCAAGAAGGGCTCGGCTACTCTGGGGCCAACGTCCTGACTTTC
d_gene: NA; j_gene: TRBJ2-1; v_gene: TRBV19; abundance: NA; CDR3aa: CASGEVGASYNEQFF; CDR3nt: TGTGCCAGTGGGGAGGTGGGCGCCTCCTACAATGAGCAGTTCTTC
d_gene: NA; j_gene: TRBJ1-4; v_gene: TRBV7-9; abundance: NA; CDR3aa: CASSLDGTRVREKLFF; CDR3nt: TGTGCCAGCAGCTTAGACGGGACCCGGGTTCGAGAAAAACTGTTTTTT
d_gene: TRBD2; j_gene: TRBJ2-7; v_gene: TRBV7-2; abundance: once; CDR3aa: CASSSKPGTSYEQYF; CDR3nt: TGTGCCAGCAGCTCTAAGCCCGGGACTAGCTACGAGCAGTACTTC
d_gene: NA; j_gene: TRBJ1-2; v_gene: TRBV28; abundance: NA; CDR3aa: CASSSTASYYGYTF; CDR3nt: TGTGCCAGCAGTTCGACAGCTTCCTACTATGGCTACACCTTC
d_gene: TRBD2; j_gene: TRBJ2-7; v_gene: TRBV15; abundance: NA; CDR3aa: CATSRDDHRTRSSEQYF; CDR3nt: TGTGCCACCAGCAGAGATGACCACCGGACTAGATCGTCCGAGCAGTACTTC
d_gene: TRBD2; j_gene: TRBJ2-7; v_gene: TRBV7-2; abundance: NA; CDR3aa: CASTVGLAGVYHEQYF; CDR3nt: TGTGCCAGCACCGTGGGACTAGCGGGAGTTTACCACGAGCAGTACTTC
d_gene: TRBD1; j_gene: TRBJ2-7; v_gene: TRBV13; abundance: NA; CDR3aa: CASSSRGQGIYEQYF; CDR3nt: TGTGCCAGCAGCTCCCGGGGACAGGGCATCTACGAGCAGTACTTC
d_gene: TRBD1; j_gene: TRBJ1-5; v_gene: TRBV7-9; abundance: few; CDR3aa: CASSGQGGAPQHF; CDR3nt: TGTGCCAGCAGCGGACAGGGCGGTGCGCCCCAGCATTTT
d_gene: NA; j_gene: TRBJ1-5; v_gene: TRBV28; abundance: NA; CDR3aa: CASSLFKSQPQHF; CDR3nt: TGTGCCAGCAGTTTATTCAAGAGTCAGCCCCAGCATTTT
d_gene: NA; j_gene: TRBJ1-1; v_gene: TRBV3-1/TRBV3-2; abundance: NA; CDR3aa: CASSPQGRGTEAFF; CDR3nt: TGTGCCAGCAGCCCTCAGGGACGCGGCACTGAAGCTTTCTTT
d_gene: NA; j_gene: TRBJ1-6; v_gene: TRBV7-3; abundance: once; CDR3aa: CASSRGQGISPLHF; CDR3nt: TGTGCCAGCAGCCGCGGGCAGGGAATTTCACCCCTCCACTTT